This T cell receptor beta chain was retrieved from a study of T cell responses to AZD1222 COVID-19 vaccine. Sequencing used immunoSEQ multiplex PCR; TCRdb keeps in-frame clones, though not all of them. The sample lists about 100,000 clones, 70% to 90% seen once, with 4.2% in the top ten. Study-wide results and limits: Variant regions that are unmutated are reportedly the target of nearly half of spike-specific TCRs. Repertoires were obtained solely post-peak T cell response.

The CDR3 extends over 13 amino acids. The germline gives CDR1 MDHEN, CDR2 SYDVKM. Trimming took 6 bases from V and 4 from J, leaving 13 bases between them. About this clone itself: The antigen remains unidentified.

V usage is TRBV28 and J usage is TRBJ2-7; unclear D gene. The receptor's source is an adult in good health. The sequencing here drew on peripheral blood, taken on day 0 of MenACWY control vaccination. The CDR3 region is CASRPLSSYEQYF. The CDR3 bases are TGTGCCAGCAGACCCCTTTCCTCGTACGAGCAGTACTTC.